Only a few counts were recorded for the clone carrying this TCR beta chain. How the authors handled the data: The authors estimated nucleated cell counts from reference gene primer amplification. Here immunoSEQ multiplex PCR was the method, and the copy in TCRdb shows in-frame clones only, minus some. The V and J calls and clone size are taken from that table; D and trimming were inferred from the DNA. The sample lists roughly 300,000 clones, 81% occurring once. The source of the sample is a study of blood T cell repertoires in COVID-19. Study context: Both acute and convalescent COVID-19 samples were obtained from the United States, Italy and Spain. The cDNA or gDNA used as material had been derived from T cells, B-cell-depleted T cells, or PBMCs.

Germline CDR1 reads SGHAT; CDR2 reads FQNNGV. The germline V and J ends were trimmed by 7 bases and 5 bases, with 14 bases remaining between them. This CDR3 is 13 amino acids long. The sequence derives from a woman aged 55-70 years with active or convalescent COVID-19. Sample: peripheral blood. The chain uses TRBV11-2 and TRBJ1-2; D not resolved. The DNA for the CDR3 is TGTGCCAGCACCCTAGGCGGTGCTTATGGCTACACCTTC. Translation gives CASTLGGAYGYTF.